The subject of this entry is one T cell receptor (delta chain). The protein TCRdb lists belongs to a much larger clone and differs from this DNA's translation at residue 9, which points to a read error; the protein shown is made from the DNA. Germline trimming cut 3 bases from V and 4 bases from J; bases unmatched to any gene: 12. The CDR3 is 16 residues long. CDR1 and CDR2 (germline): GEAIGNYY, EKD. The sample is drawn from a study of DNA immune sequencing with unique molecular identifiers. A 32-plex genomic DNA assay used primers for all 8 TRDV and 4 TRDJ genes. The library had 12-nucleotide UMIs introduced over roughly 3 barcoding cycles, then a second adapter PCR. TCRdb re-called the multiplex PCR reads using CATT. The sample contains about 710 delta-chain clones, roughly 4.5% of which appear only once.

The rearrangement joins TRDV2 to TRDJ1; 8 bases align to TRDD3. The sample consisted of gamma-delta T cells from PBMCs. This sequence was found in a human donor in good health. The CDR3 DNA reads as TGTGCCTGTGACGACTTGGGGGATGATCAAGTCGATAAACTCATCTTT. Protein sequence: CACDDLGDDQVDKLIF.